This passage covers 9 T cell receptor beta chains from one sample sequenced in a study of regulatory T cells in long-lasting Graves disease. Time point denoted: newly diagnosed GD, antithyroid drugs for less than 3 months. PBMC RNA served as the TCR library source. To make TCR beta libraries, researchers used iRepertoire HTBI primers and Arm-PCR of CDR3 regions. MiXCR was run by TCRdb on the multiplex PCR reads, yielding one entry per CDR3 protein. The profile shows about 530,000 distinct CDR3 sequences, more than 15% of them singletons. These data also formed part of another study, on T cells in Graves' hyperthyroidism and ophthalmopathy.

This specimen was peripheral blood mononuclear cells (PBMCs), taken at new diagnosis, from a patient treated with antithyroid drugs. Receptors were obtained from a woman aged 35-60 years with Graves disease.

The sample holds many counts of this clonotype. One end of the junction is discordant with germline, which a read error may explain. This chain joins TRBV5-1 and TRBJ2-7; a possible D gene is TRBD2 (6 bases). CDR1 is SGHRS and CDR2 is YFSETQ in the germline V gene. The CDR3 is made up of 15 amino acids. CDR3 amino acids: CASSLEGTVSYEQYF. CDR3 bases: TGTGCCAGCAGCTTGGAGGGGACGGTCTCCTACGAGCAGTACTTC.

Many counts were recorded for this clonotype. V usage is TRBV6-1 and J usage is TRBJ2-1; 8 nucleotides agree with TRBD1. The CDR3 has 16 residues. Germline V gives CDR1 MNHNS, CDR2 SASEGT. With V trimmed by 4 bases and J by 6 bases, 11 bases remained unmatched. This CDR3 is CASSVFDRGRVNEQFF. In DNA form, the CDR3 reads TGTGCCAGCAGTGTGTTTGACAGGGGAAGGGTCAATGAGCAGTTCTTC.

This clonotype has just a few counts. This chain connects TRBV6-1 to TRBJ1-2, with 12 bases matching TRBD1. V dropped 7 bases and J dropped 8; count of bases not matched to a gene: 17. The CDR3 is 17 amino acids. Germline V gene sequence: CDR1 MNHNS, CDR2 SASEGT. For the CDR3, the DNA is TGTGCCAGCACGGAACGGGGGACAGGGGGCGCGATGGGGGGCTACACCTTC. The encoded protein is CASTERGTGGAMGGYTF.

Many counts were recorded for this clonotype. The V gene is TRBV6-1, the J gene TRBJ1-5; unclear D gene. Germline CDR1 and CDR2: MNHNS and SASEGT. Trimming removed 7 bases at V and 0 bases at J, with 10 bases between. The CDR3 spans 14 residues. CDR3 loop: CASNFEYSNQPQHF. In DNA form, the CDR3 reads TGTGCCAGCAACTTTGAATATAGCAATCAGCCCCAGCATTTT.

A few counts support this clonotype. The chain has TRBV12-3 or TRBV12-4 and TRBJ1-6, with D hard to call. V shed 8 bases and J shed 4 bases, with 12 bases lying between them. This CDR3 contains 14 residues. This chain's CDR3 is CASGSGTYNSPLHF. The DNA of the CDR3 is TGTGCCAGCGGATCGGGAACTTATAATTCACCCCTCCACTTT.

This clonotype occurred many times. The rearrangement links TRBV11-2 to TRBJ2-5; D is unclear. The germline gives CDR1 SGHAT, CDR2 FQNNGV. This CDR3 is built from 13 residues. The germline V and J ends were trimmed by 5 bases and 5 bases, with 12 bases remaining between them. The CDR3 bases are TGTGCCAGCAGCCCAGAGGTCGGCGAGACCCAGTACTTC. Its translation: CASSPEVGETQYF.

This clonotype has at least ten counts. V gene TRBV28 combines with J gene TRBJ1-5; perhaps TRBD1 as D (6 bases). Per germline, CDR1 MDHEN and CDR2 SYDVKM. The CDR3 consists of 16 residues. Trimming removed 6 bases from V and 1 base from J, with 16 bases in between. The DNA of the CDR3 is TGTGCCAGCAGCTTAGGGGGGAGTGGGAGCAATCAGCCCCAGCATTTT. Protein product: CASSLGGSGSNQPQHF.

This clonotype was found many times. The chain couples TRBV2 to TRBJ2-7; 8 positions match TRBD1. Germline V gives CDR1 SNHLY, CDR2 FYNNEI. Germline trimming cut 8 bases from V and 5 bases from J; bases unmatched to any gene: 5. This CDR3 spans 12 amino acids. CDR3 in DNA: TGTGCCAGCCGGGACAGGCAGGACGAGCAGTACTTC. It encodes CASRDRQDEQYF.

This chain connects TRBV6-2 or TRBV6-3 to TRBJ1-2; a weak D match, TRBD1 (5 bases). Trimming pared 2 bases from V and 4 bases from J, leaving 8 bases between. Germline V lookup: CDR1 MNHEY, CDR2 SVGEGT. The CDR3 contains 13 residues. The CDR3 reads CASSYGTVYGYTF. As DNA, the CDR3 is TGTGCCAGCAGTTACGGGACGGTCTATGGCTACACCTTC.